This T cell receptor (beta chain) was identified in a study of neurological immune-mediated disorders. The study's findings and limits: Private repertoires in all groups were suggested by the absence of shared CDR3 amino acid sequences among expanded clones across subjects. HTLV-1-associated myelopathy ranked highest for TCR clonal expansion and multiple sclerosis lowest, beneath healthy controls.

Germline V CDR1 and CDR2: SGHDN, FVKESK. V lost 4 bases, J lost 7 bases, and 26 bases lay in between. The CDR3 sequence is 17 residues long. The authors produced cDNA by 5'RACE using 10-nucleotide random UMIs. TCRdb fed the 5' RACE reads into MiXCR, producing one record per CDR3 protein. The table lists 71,000 or so distinct CDR3 sequences, 12% to 15% of them singletons. Time point given: longitudinal time-point 1 (baseline). The starting material, 2 million PBMCs stored at -80 C, gave rise to the unsorted libraries. With respect to this clonotype: Its antigen is not identified.

The TCR was taken from a female donor with HTLV-1-associated myelopathy (HAM/TSP). The rearrangement links TRBV14 to TRBJ2-7; D possibly corresponds to TRBD1 (6 bases). The specimen was PBMCs. CDR3 loop: CASSRDTSAGTTKEQYF. The CDR3 coding sequence is TGTGCCAGCAGCCGAGATACGTCCGCCGGGACAACTAAAGAGCAGTACTTC.